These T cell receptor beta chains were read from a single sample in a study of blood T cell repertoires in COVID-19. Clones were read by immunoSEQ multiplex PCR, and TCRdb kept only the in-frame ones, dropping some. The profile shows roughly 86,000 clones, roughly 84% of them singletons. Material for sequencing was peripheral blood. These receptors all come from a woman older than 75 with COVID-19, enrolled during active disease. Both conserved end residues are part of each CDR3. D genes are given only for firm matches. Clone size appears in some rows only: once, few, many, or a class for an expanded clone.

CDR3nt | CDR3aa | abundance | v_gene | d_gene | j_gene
TGTGCCAGCAGCCAAGCGGGGACTAGCGGATTCACAGATACGCAGTATTTT | CASSQAGTSGFTDTQYF | once | TRBV4-2 | TRBD2 | TRBJ2-3
TGCGCCAGCAGCTTGGCCAATAATTCACCCCTCCACTTT | CASSLANNSPLHF | - | TRBV5-1 | - | TRBJ1-6
TGTGCCAGCAGTTTAGGGAGGACAGGCAAAACTAATGAAAAACTGTTTTTT | CASSLGRTGKTNEKLFF | - | TRBV27 | TRBD1 | TRBJ1-4
TGTGCCAGCAGCCAAACAAGCGGGGGGGCCGACGGGGAGCTGTTTTTT | CASSQTSGGADGELFF | once | TRBV4-2 | TRBD2 | TRBJ2-2
TGTGCCAGCAGCTTAAGCGTCCATATTGCTTTCTTT | CASSLSVHIAFF | - | TRBV7-8 | - | TRBJ1-1
TGTGCCAGCTCACCAATCCGAGGGCAGGTAGCCAAAAACATTCAGTACTTC | CASSPIRGQVAKNIQYF | once | TRBV18 | - | TRBJ2-4
TGTGCCATCAGTGGAGGGAGAGATACGCAGTATTTT | CAISGGRDTQYF | - | TRBV10-3 | - | TRBJ2-3
TGTGCCAGCCGTACTCCAACTACGAATAACTATGGCTACACCTTC | CASRTPTTNNYGYTF | - | TRBV28 | - | TRBJ1-2
TGCGCCAGCAGCTTGGGAGGGCACTACCAAGAGACCCAGTACTTC | CASSLGGHYQETQYF | few | TRBV5-1 | - | TRBJ2-5
TGTGCCAGCAGCCCACAAAGCGGATTCTACAGCAATGAGCAGTTCTTC | CASSPQSGFYSNEQFF | few | TRBV7-3 | - | TRBJ2-1
TGCGCCAGCAGTGAGTCGACTAGCGCGAACATTCAGTACTTC | CASSESTSANIQYF | - | TRBV10-1 | TRBD2 | TRBJ2-4
TGTGCCAGCAGTTTGCTAGGAGGGCAAACCGGGGAGCTGTTTTTT | CASSLLGGQTGELFF | - | TRBV6-4 | - | TRBJ2-2
TGTGCCAGCAGCTCAGGGACAGCCAACACTGAAGCTTTCTTT | CASSSGTANTEAFF | - | TRBV11-2 | TRBD1 | TRBJ1-1
TGCAGCGTCGGGACAGCTGGAAACACCATATATTTT | CSVGTAGNTIYF | - | TRBV29-1 | TRBD1 | TRBJ1-3
TGTGCCAGCAGTTCCCTGGGGGCTAGCAACAATGAGCAGTTCTTC | CASSSLGASNNEQFF | - | TRBV6-2/TRBV6-3 | - | TRBJ2-1
TGTGCCAGCAGTCGGACTAGCCCAGATACGCAGTATTTT | CASSRTSPDTQYF | - | TRBV7-2 | TRBD2 | TRBJ2-3
TGTGCCAGCAGTGAAGTAGAAGGAGGATTGGGCGAGCAGTACTTC | CASSEVEGGLGEQYF | - | TRBV6-1 | - | TRBJ2-7
TGTGCCATCAGTGAGGGGGGGAGCGGCGAAAAACTGTTTTTT | CAISEGGSGEKLFF | - | TRBV10-3 | - | TRBJ1-4
TGTGCCAGCTCACCATCGGGTCGGGTTGGGACTGAAGCTTTCTTT | CASSPSGRVGTEAFF | - | TRBV18 | - | TRBJ1-1
TGTGCCACCAGTGGAGTAGCTAACTATGGCTACACCTTC | CATSGVANYGYTF | - | TRBV24-1 | - | TRBJ1-2